These 20 T cell receptor beta chains were sequenced from one sample in a study of shared clonotypes between healthy human individuals. Produced via immunoSEQ multiplex PCR; TCRdb's table is partial and in-frame only. The data contain hundreds of thousands of clones, roughly 95% of them singletons. Terminally differentiated effector memory CD45RA+ cells were excluded by CCR7 positive selection of CD45RO-negative cells. Sequenced: naive CD8+ T cells sorted from blood. The receptors stem from a woman aged 25 to 39 in good health.

The chain is built from TRBV7-9 and TRBJ2-7; 7 bases map to TRBD2. Germline CDR1 reads SEHNR; CDR2 reads FQNEAQ (reference sequence). The CDR3 loop spans 15 amino acids. The J segment lost 1 base and the V segment lost 1 base, leaving 4 bases of the junction unmatched. This CDR3 reads CASSLGGLGSYEQYF. Written as DNA, the CDR3 is TGTGCCAGCAGCTTAGGAGGACTAGGTTCCTACGAGCAGTACTTC.

The J gene is TRBJ2-6, the V gene TRBV14, with D uncertain. The CDR3 length is 16 residues. V gave up 0 bases and J gave up 0 bases, with 6 bases separating them. Germline CDR1 reads SGHDN; CDR2 reads FVKESK. CDR3 region: CASSQDHLSGANVLTF. The DNA for the CDR3 is TGTGCCAGCAGCCAAGATCACCTCTCTGGGGCCAACGTCCTGACTTTC.

The rearrangement links TRBV27 to TRBJ2-3, with 7 nucleotides matching TRBD2. V lost 0 bases and J lost 2; bases outside the gene matches: 5. This CDR3 contains 16 residues. Germline-derived CDR1 and CDR2 are MNHEY and SMNVEV (reference sequence). CDR3 DNA sequence: TGTGCCAGCAGTTTATCCTTGGCGGGAGTCACAGATACGCAGTATTTT. Protein: CASSLSLAGVTDTQYF.

The count of this clone is one. V usage is TRBV7-8 and J usage is TRBJ2-1, with 10 bases aligning to TRBD2. The CDR3 sequence is 15 residues long. V shed 6 bases and J 2 bases; nucleotides not matched to a gene: 4. Per the germline V gene, CDR1 is SGHVS and CDR2 is FQNEAQ. This CDR3 is CASRPSGRAYNEQFF. The CDR3, as DNA: TGTGCCAGCAGACCGAGCGGGAGGGCCTACAATGAGCAGTTCTTC. Drawing the rest from reference TRBV7-8 and TRBJ2-1, the complete variable domain is GAGVSQSPRYKVAKRGQDVALRCDPISGHVSLFWYQQALGQGPEFLTYFQNEAQLDKSGLPSDRFFAERPEGSVSTLKIQRTQQEDSAVYLCASRPSGRAYNEQFFGPGTRLTVL.

This rearrangement joins TRBV2 to TRBJ2-5, with 9 bases that match TRBD1. The J call is uncertain, as TRBJ2-7 better fits the DNA end. The CDR3 has 12 residues. Germline CDR1 reads SNHLY; CDR2 reads FYNNEI. CDR3 DNA sequence: TGTGCCAGCAGGGGGACAGGGAACGAGCAGTACTTC. Its translation: CASRGTGNEQYF.

The chain carries TRBV7-9 and TRBJ2-1, with 7 nucleotides matching TRBD1. After removal of 0 bases from V and 2 bases from J, the junction contained 4 bases not matched to a gene. The CDR3 contains 16 residues. The germline gives CDR1 SEHNR, CDR2 FQNEAQ (reference sequence). CDR3 loop: CASSLAGDSPYNEQFF. Written as DNA, the CDR3 is TGTGCCAGCAGCTTAGCGGGGGACAGCCCCTACAATGAGCAGTTCTTC.

V usage is TRBV21-1 and J usage is TRBJ2-1; TRBD2 is the table's D call and was not checked against the DNA. TRBV21-1 is an annotated pseudogene. The CDR3 is made up of 17 amino acids. The chain's CDR3 is CASSNLIATPSDNEQFF. For the CDR3, the DNA is TGTGCCAGCAGTAACTTGATAGCTACACCTTCCGACAATGAGCAGTTCTTC.

This rearrangement joins TRBV5-6 to TRBJ2-7; TRBD2 might be the D (6 bases). V was pared by 0 bases and J by 4 bases, with 11 bases between. The CDR3 contains 14 residues. CDR1 is SGHDT, CDR2 YYEEEE, per germline. CDR3 in DNA: TGTGCCAGCAGCTTGGGGGGAGGAAGGTACGAGCAGTACTTC. It is translated as CASSLGGGRYEQYF.

The chain joins TRBV18 to TRBJ2-2; 7 nucleotides match TRBD1. V dropped 1 base and J dropped 3; count of bases not matched to a gene: 8. This CDR3 contains 17 residues. Germline V gene lookup returns CDR1 KGHSH and CDR2 LQKENI. DNA for the CDR3: TGTGCCAGCTCACCACTTAAGGGGGCGCCGGACACCGGGGAGCTGTTTTTT. It is translated as CASSPLKGAPDTGELFF.

The genes are TRBV9 and TRBJ2-2; D is undetermined. The CDR3 has 12 residues. Per germline, CDR1 SGDLS and CDR2 YYNGEE. Trimming pared 3 bases from V and 6 bases from J, leaving 6 bases between. This CDR3 reads CASSAFSGELFF. The CDR3 region has the DNA TGTGCCAGCAGCGCCTTTTCCGGGGAGCTGTTTTTT.

This chain joins TRBV19 and TRBJ1-5, with D uncertain. Trimming stripped 1 base from V and 0 bases from J, with 10 bases between. Germline V CDR1 and CDR2: LNHDA, SQIVND (reference sequence). The length of the CDR3 is 16 residues. The CDR3 reads CASSIADLYSNQPQHF. CDR3 nucleotides: TGTGCCAGTAGTATAGCGGACCTCTATAGCAATCAGCCCCAGCATTTT. Combining the CDR3 with reference TRBV19 and TRBJ1-5 gives the whole variable domain DGGITQSPKYLFRKEGQNVTLSCEQNLNHDAMYWYRQDPGQGLRLIYYSQIVNDFQKGDIAEGYSVSREKKESFPLTVTSAQKNPTAFYLCASSIADLYSNQPQHFGDGTRLSIL.

The V gene is TRBV27, the J gene TRBJ2-1; 8 nucleotides align to TRBD2. CDR1 is MNHEY, CDR2 SMNVEV, per germline (reference sequence). J lost 6 bases, V lost 0 bases, and 7 bases had no gene match. CDR3 length: 16 residues. The CDR3 here is CASSLSALAVPNEQFF. The CDR3, as DNA: TGTGCCAGCAGTTTATCTGCACTAGCGGTCCCCAATGAGCAGTTCTTC.

This chain uses TRBV6-5 with TRBJ1-1, with 8 bases that match TRBD1. Germline V gene sequence: CDR1 MNHEY, CDR2 SVGAGI. Trimming took 4 bases from V and 1 from J; bases not matched to a gene: 2. CDR3 length: 14 amino acids. The CDR3 bases are TGTGCCAGCAGTTCGACAGGGGCGAACACTGAAGCTTTCTTT. Protein sequence: CASSSTGANTEAFF.

The chain has TRBV11-2 and TRBJ2-7; TRBD1 is a possible D gene (6 bases). Trimming pared 5 bases from V and 2 bases from J, leaving 13 bases between. The CDR3 consists of 14 residues. Germline CDR1 SGHAT, CDR2 FQNNGV. The CDR3 nucleotides read TGTGCCAGCAGCCCCTACAGGGTTGCCTACGAGCAGTACTTC. As protein: CASSPYRVAYEQYF.

This clone was picked up one time. The chain joins TRBV27 to TRBJ2-1, with 8 bases aligning to TRBD1. The junction had 4 bases not matched to a gene; V was cut back by 8 bases and J by 1 base. CDR3 length: 14 residues. Germline V lookup: CDR1 MNHEY, CDR2 SMNVEV (reference sequence). The CDR3 is CASLRQGSYNEQFF. CDR3 nucleotide sequence: TGTGCCAGCCTCCGACAGGGGTCCTACAATGAGCAGTTCTTC.

This rearrangement joins TRBV15 to TRBJ2-7, with 8 bases aligning to TRBD2. This CDR3 has 15 amino acids. Trimming took 1 base from V and 2 from J; bases not matched to a gene: 4. Germline V gene data show CDR1 as LNHNV and CDR2 as YYDKDF (reference sequence). CDR3 protein: CATSRGSGNTYEQYF. CDR3 coding DNA: TGTGCCACCAGCAGAGGTAGCGGGAATACCTACGAGCAGTACTTC.

As DNA, the CDR3 is TGTGCCAGCAGTTTATCGACGGGACAGTACGAGCAGTACTTC. Translating gives CASSLSTGQYEQYF. The gene calls are TRBV27 and TRBJ2-7; TRBD1 agrees at 7 bases. Germline V lookup: CDR1 MNHEY, CDR2 SMNVEV (reference sequence). The junction had 3 bases not matched to a gene; V was cut back by 0 bases and J by 4 bases. The CDR3 has 14 amino acids.

Turning to this clone: This sample includes further DNA sequences coding for the same CDR3. V gene TRBV5-4 combines with J gene TRBJ2-7; D call uncertain. Germline V gene sequence: CDR1 SGHNT, CDR2 YYREEE (reference sequence). V lost 4 bases, J lost 4 bases, and 12 bases lay in between. The CDR3 sequence is 13 residues long. CDR3 nucleotides: TGTGCCAGCAGCCCGGGTTTAGGTTACGAGCAGTACTTC. Encoded protein: CASSPGLGYEQYF.

The chain carries TRBV27 and TRBJ2-7, with D tentatively TRBD2 (5 bases). Trimming took 9 bases from V and 3 from J, leaving 15 bases between them. This CDR3 is 13 amino acids long. Germline CDR1 and CDR2: MNHEY and SMNVEV (reference sequence). Here the CDR3 DNA reads TGTGCCAGTCGCCAGGAGGCCCTCTACGAGCAGTACTTC. It encodes CASRQEALYEQYF.

This clone was recorded only once. The chain carries TRBV4-1 and TRBJ2-7; D gene ambiguous. V was pared by 1 base and J by 6 bases, with 13 bases between. The CDR3 contains 14 residues. CDR1 is MGHRA and CDR2 is YSYEKL in the germline V gene. This chain's CDR3 is CASSQAPRIGEQYF. For the CDR3, the DNA is TGCGCCAGCAGCCAAGCGCCAAGGATAGGCGAGCAGTACTTC.